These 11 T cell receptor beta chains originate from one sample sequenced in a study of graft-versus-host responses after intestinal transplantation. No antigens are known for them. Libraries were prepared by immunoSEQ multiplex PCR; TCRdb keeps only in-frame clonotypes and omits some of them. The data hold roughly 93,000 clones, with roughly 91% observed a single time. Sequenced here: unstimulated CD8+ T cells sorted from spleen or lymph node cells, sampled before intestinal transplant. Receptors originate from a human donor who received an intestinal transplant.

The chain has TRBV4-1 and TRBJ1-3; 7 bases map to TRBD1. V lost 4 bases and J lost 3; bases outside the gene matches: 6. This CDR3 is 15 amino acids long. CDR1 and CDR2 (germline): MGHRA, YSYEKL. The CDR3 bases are TGCGCCAGCAGCCTTGACAGGGTTGATGGAAACACCATATATTTT. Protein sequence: CASSLDRVDGNTIYF.

The CDR3 spells CASSEALSRGAFF. CDR3 in DNA: TGTGCCAGCAGTGAAGCGCTTAGTAGGGGAGCTTTCTTT. The rearrangement uses TRBV2 and TRBJ1-1; possible D gene TRBD1, 5 bases. CDR3 size: 13 residues. V was trimmed by 0 bases and J by 10 bases, leaving 12 bases between them. Germline assignment: CDR1 SNHLY and CDR2 FYNNEI.

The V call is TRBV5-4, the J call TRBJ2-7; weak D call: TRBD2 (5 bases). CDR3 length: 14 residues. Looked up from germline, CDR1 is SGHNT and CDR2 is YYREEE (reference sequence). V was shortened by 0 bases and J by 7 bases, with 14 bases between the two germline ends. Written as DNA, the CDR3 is TGTGCCAGCAGCTTGGATCCCCCTGGGGAGGAGCAGTACTTC. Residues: CASSLDPPGEEQYF.

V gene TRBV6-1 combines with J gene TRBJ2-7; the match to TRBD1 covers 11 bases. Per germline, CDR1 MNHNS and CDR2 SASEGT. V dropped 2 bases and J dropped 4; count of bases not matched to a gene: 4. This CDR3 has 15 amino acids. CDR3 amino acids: CASSERTGGGYEQYF. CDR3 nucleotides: TGTGCCAGCAGTGAACGGACAGGGGGCGGGTACGAGCAGTACTTC.

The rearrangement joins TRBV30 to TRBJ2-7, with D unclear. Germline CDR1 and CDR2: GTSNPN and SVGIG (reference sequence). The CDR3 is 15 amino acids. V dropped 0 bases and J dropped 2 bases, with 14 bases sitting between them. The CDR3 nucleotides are TGTGCCTGGAGTGTAAGGAGTCTTGCGGCCTACGAGCAGTACTTC. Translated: CAWSVRSLAAYEQYF.

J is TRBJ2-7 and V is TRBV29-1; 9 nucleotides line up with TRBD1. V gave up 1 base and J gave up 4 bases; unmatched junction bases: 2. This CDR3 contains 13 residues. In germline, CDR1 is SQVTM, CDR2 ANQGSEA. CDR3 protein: CSVEGQGVYEQYF. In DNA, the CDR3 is TGCAGCGTTGAAGGACAGGGGGTATACGAGCAGTACTTC.

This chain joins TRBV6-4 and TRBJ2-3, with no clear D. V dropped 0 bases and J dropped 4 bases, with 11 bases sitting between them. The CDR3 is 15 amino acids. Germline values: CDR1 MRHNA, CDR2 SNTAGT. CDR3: CASSDSLWAPDTQYF. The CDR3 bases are TGTGCCAGCAGTGACTCATTGTGGGCCCCAGATACGCAGTATTTT.

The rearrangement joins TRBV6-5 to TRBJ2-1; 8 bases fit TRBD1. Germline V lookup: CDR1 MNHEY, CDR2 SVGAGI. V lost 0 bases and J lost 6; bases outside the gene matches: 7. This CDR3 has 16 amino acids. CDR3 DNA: TGTGCCAGCAGTTACTCGTTCCGTCAGGGGGCCAATGAGCAGTTCTTC. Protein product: CASSYSFRQGANEQFF.

CDR3 sequence: CASSELKGLIYEQYF. The CDR3 DNA is TGTGCCAGCAGTGAGCTTAAGGGACTGATCTACGAGCAGTACTTC. The rearrangement joins TRBV2 to TRBJ2-7; D may be TRBD2 (6 bases). With 3 bases removed from V and 3 bases from J, the gap between germline ends came to 15 bases. The CDR3 contains 15 residues. Germline loops: CDR1 SNHLY, CDR2 FYNNEI. Full variable domain (missing parts from reference TRBV2 and TRBJ2-7): EPEVTQTPSHQVTQMGQEVILRCVPISNHLYFYWYRQILGQKVEFLVSFYNNEISEKSEIFDDQFSVERPDGSNFTLKIRSTKLEDSAMYFCASSELKGLIYEQYFGPGTRLTVT.

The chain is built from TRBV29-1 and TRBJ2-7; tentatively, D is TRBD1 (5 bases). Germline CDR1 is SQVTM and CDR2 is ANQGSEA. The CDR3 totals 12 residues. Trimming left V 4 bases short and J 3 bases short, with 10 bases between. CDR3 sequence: CSVGTDSYEQYF. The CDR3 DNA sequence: TGCAGCGTTGGGACCGACAGCTACGAGCAGTACTTC.

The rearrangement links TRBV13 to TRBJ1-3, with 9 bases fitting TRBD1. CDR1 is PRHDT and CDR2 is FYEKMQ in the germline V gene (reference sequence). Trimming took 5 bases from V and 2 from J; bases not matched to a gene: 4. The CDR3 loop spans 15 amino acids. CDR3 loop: CASSKDRGTGNTIYF. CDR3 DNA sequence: TGTGCCAGCAGCAAGGACAGGGGTACTGGAAACACCATATATTTT.